The 20 T cell receptor beta chains below all came from one sample that was sequenced in a study of T cells after yellow fever vaccination. In TCRdb, the 5' RACE reads were re-called with MiXCR into one record per CDR3 protein. The profile shows a few hundred thousand distinct CDR3 sequences, around 6.8% of them singletons. The specimen comprised PBMCs, sampled about 41 days after the first yellow fever vaccination. Source of these receptors: a man between 18 and 35 years old who received the YFV17D yellow fever vaccine.

This clonotype was seen repeatedly, ten times or more. V usage is TRBV12-3 or TRBV12-4 and J usage is TRBJ2-7; 8 nucleotides line up with TRBD2. There are 13 residues in the CDR3. V shed 6 bases and J 5 bases; nucleotides not matched to a gene: 6. The CDR3, as DNA: TGTGCCAGCAGACTTAGCGGGGAAGACGAGCAGTACTTC. Translation gives CASRLSGEDEQYF.

The sample holds a few counts of this clonotype. The chain has TRBV5-1 and TRBJ2-7; the match to TRBD1 covers 9 bases. The germline CDR1 and CDR2 sequences are SGHRS and YFSETQ. Germline trimming cut 5 bases from V and 6 bases from J; bases unmatched to any gene: 6. The CDR3 length is 13 residues. Here the CDR3 reads CASRQWTGAEQYF. CDR3 nucleotides: TGCGCCAGCAGGCAATGGACAGGGGCCGAGCAGTACTTC.

A few counts support this clonotype. The rearrangement uses TRBV30 and TRBJ2-1; 7 bases map to TRBD1. The CDR3 runs to 15 residues. Germline V gene lookup returns CDR1 GTSNPN and CDR2 SVGIG (reference sequence). V trimming: 4 bases; J trimming: 2 bases; junction bases outside the gene matches: 8. This CDR3 is CAWNYDRVPYNEQFF. The CDR3 nucleotides read TGTGCCTGGAATTATGACAGGGTCCCCTACAATGAGCAGTTCTTC.

This clonotype was detected ten times or more. This chain joins TRBV27 and TRBJ1-6; D unresolved. CDR1 is MNHEY and CDR2 is SMNVEV in the germline V gene (reference sequence). V was clipped by 6 bases and J by 0 bases, with 12 bases between them. The CDR3 consists of 16 residues. CDR3 coding DNA: TGTGCCAGCAGGCCCCCCGGGAGCTCCTATAATTCACCCCTCCACTTT. This encodes CASRPPGSSYNSPLHF.

This clonotype came up a few times. The chain employs TRBV19 and TRBJ2-6; the D gene is possibly TRBD2 (6 bases). V lost 2 bases and J 7 bases, leaving 12 bases between the germline ends. The CDR3 length is 15 residues. The germline V gene has CDR1 LNHDA and CDR2 SQIVND (reference sequence). The CDR3, as DNA: TGTGCCAGTAGTATACCCGGGGCGGGAGCCAACGTCCTGACTTTC. Its translation: CASSIPGAGANVLTF.

Of note for this clonotype: This CDR3 is missing its conserved last phenylalanine or tryptophan, likely due to a read error. The V and J genes are TRBV6-5 and TRBJ1-1, with a possible D match to TRBD1 (6 bases). The germline CDR1 and CDR2 sequences are MNHEY and SVGAGI. The ends were cut back, 2 bases at V and 11 bases at J, with 18 bases in the middle. CDR3 length: 14 amino acids. The CDR3 reads CASSYMDSFRGAFS. The CDR3 DNA reads as TGTGCCAGCAGTTACATGGACAGCTTTAGGGGGGCTTTCTCT.

The CDR3 region has the DNA TGTGCCAGCAGCTTGGCGGTTGGGAACACCGGGGAGCTGTTTTTT. Translated: CASSLAVGNTGELFF. The chain carries TRBV5-5 and TRBJ2-2; D remains unclear. V was shortened by 0 bases and J by 1 base, with 7 bases between the two germline ends. The CDR3 is 15 amino acids. Germline V gene sequence: CDR1 SGHKS, CDR2 YYEKEE (reference sequence).

This clonotype turned up a few times. V gene TRBV12-3 or TRBV12-4 combines with J gene TRBJ1-2; TRBD1 aligns across 10 bases. With V trimmed by 6 bases and J by 6 bases, 7 bases remained unmatched. There are 14 residues in the CDR3. The CDR3 nucleotides read TGTGCCAGCAGCCGGGACAGGGGAGGGCATGGCTACACCTTC. It codes for CASSRDRGGHGYTF.

This clonotype appeared a few times. J is TRBJ2-1 and V is TRBV12-3 or TRBV12-4; D might be TRBD1 (6 bases). Between the trimmed V and J ends, which lost 6 bases and 4 bases, there was a span of 16 bases. The CDR3 runs to 15 residues. The CDR3 loop reads CASRWGRGRYNEQFF. The CDR3 bases are TGTGCCAGCAGGTGGGGGCGCGGCCGATACAATGAGCAGTTCTTC.

The CDR3 nucleotides are TGCGCCAGCAGACCTCTTGTAGGAGGTTATGAGCAGTTCTTC. Its translation is CASRPLVGGYEQFF. This sequence joins TRBV4-1 and TRBJ2-1, with D perhaps TRBD2 (5 bases). This CDR3 comprises 14 residues. V dropped 6 bases and J dropped 8 bases, with 17 bases sitting between them. Germline CDR1 is MGHRA and CDR2 is YSYEKL.

This clonotype was counted ten times or more. The rearrangement joins TRBV6-2 or TRBV6-3 to TRBJ2-5; 8 bases are a match to TRBD1. J lost 3 bases, V lost 6 bases, and 3 bases had no gene match. The length of the CDR3 is 13 residues. Per germline, CDR1 MNHEY and CDR2 SVGEGT. In DNA form, the CDR3 reads TGTGCCAGCAGCAAGACAGGGGAAGAGACCCAGTACTTC. This translates into CASSKTGEETQYF.

This clonotype was seen a few times. The gene calls are TRBV6-1 and TRBJ2-3; unclear D gene. Germline V gene data show CDR1 as MNHNS and CDR2 as SASEGT. CDR3 length: 12 amino acids. V gave up 0 bases and J gave up 12 bases, with 10 bases separating them. CDR3 sequence (DNA): TGTGCCAGCAGTGAAGCGGGCCCGCCCCAGTATTTT. It encodes CASSEAGPPQYF.

This clonotype was counted between two and nine times. The chain joins TRBV7-2 to TRBJ2-5, with TRBD2 matching over 9 bases. Germline CDR1 is SGHTA and CDR2 is FQGNSA. The CDR3 is made up of 14 amino acids. After removal of 5 bases from V and 3 bases from J, the junction contained 4 bases not matched to a gene. Written as DNA, the CDR3 is TGTGCCAGCAGCCACCAGCGGGGGGAAGAGACCCAGTACTTC. Its protein is CASSHQRGEETQYF.

This clonotype has a count of ten or more. The chain links TRBV4-3 to TRBJ1-2, with no clear D. CDR1 and CDR2 from the germline V gene are LGHNA and YSLEER. The CDR3 is 15 amino acids. V dropped 4 bases and J dropped 0 bases, with 12 bases sitting between them. CDR3 amino acids: CASSPGPKTNYGYTF. DNA for the CDR3: TGCGCCAGCAGCCCCGGACCCAAGACTAACTATGGCTACACCTTC.

This clonotype was counted many times. The chain has TRBV14 and TRBJ1-2; tentatively, D is TRBD1 (6 bases). The CDR3 loop spans 13 amino acids. CDR1 SGHDN and CDR2 FVKESK come from the germline V gene. V lost 4 bases, J lost 0 bases, and 6 bases lay in between. This CDR3 reads CASSRDTNYGYTF. In DNA form, the CDR3 reads TGTGCCAGCAGCCGGGACACTAACTATGGCTACACCTTC. Variable domain in full (rest from reference TRBV14 and TRBJ1-2): EAGVTQFPSHSVIEKGQTVTLRCDPISGHDNLYWYRRVMGKEIKFLLHFVKESKQDESGMPNNRFLAERTGGTYSTLKVQPAELEDSGVYFCASSRDTNYGYTFGSGTRLTVV.

The chain couples TRBV7-3 to TRBJ2-7, with a tentative D call TRBD1 (6 bases). Looked up from germline, CDR1 is SGHTA and CDR2 is FQGTGA. V was clipped by 5 bases and J by 6 bases, with 11 bases between them. This CDR3 spans 12 amino acids. In DNA form, the CDR3 reads TGTGCCAGCAGCCTGTCAGGGGTCGAGCAGTACGTC. Translated: CASSLSGVEQYV.

This chain uses TRBV6-5 with TRBJ1-2; D gene unclear. The CDR3 length is 17 residues. Germline V CDR1 and CDR2: MNHEY, SVGAGI. Deletions cut 0 bases from V and 1 base from J, with 15 bases between. The DNA of the CDR3 is TGTGCCAGCAGTTACTCGGGAACGAACCCACTTAACTATGGCTACACCTTC. As protein: CASSYSGTNPLNYGYTF.

V usage is TRBV20-1 and J usage is TRBJ2-3; the match to TRBD2 covers 10 bases. The length of the CDR3 is 16 residues. V lost 0 bases to trimming and J lost 5 bases; unmatched junction nucleotides: 8. CDR1 DFQATT and CDR2 SNEGSKA come from the germline V gene (reference sequence). The CDR3 nucleotides read TGCAGTGCTAGAGATCGCTCTAGCGGGGGATTAGATACGCAGTATTTT. Amino acid sequence: CSARDRSSGGLDTQYF.

This clonotype was seen more than once but under ten times. The gene calls are TRBV20-1 and TRBJ1-3; D is ambiguous. There are 14 residues in the CDR3. V was trimmed by 7 bases and J by 2 bases, leaving 15 bases between them. CDR1 is DFQATT and CDR2 is SNEGSKA in the germline V gene (reference sequence). This chain's CDR3 is CSVKGGPAGNTIYF. The CDR3 DNA reads as TGCAGTGTGAAGGGAGGCCCTGCTGGAAACACCATATATTTT.

The chain combines TRBV20-1 with TRBJ2-1; possibly TRBD1 for D (7 bases). The CDR3 covers 14 residues. V was cut by 1 base and J by 3 bases, with 10 bases left in between. Germline CDR1 and CDR2: DFQATT and SNEGSKA (reference sequence). CDR3 nucleotides: TGCAGTGCTAGAGGCCAGGGGGGCTACAATGAGCAGTTCTTC. Its translation: CSARGQGGYNEQFF.